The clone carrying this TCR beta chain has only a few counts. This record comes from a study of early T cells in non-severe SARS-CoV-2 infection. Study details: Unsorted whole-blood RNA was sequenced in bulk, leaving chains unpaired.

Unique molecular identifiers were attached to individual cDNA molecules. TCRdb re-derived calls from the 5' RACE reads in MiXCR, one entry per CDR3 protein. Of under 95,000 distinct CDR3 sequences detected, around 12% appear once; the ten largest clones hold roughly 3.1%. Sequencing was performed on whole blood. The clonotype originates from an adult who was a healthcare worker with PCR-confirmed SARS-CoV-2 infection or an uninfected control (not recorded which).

The CDR3: CASPEIGGTHEQYF. CDR3 nucleotide sequence: TGTGCCAGCCCCGAGATTGGCGGGACCCACGAGCAGTACTTC. The rearrangement uses TRBV9 and TRBJ2-7, with a weak D call TRBD2 (6 bases). Germline V gene data show CDR1 as SGDLS and CDR2 as YYNGEE. The CDR3 runs to 14 residues. V shed 7 bases and J shed 5 bases, with 19 bases lying between them.